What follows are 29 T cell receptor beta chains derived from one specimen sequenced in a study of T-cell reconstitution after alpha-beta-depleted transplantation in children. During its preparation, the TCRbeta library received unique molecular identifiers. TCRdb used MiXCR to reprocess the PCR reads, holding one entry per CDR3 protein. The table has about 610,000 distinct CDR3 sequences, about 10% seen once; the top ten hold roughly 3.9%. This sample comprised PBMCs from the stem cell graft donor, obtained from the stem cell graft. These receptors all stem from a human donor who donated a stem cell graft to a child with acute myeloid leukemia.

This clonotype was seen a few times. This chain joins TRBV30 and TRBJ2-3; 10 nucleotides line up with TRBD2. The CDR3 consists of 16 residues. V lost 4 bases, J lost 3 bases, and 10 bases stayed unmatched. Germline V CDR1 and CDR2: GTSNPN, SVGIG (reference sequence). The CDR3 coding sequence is TGTGCCTGGACCGGGATAGCGGGAGGCCTAACAGATACGCAGTATTTT. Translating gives CAWTGIAGGLTDTQYF.

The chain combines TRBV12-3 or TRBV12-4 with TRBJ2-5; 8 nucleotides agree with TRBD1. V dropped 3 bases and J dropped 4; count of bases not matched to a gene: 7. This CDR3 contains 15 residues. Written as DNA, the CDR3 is TGTGCCAGCAGTTTTCTTCAGGGGGCAGGAGAGACCCAGTACTTC. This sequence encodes CASSFLQGAGETQYF.

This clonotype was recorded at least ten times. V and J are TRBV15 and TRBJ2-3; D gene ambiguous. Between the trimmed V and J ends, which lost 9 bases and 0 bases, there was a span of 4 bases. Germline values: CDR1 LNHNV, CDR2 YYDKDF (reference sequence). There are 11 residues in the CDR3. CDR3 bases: TGTGCCACTGGCAGCACAGATACGCAGTATTTT. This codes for CATGSTDTQYF. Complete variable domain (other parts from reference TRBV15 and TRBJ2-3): DAMVIQNPRYQVTQFGKPVTLSCSQTLNHNVMYWYQQKSSQAPKLLFHYYDKDFNNEADTPDNFQSRRPNTSFCFLDIRSPGLGDTAMYLCATGSTDTQYFGPGTRLTVL.

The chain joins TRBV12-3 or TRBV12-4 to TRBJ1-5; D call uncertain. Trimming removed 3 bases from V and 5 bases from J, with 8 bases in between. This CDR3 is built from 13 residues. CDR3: CASSLGHHQPQHF. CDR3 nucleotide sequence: TGTGCCAGCAGTTTGGGCCACCATCAGCCCCAGCATTTT.

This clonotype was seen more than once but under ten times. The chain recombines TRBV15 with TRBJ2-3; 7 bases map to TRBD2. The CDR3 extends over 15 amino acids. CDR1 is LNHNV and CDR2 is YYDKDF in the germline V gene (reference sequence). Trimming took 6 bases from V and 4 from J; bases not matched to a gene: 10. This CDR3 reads CATRRGTGEADTQYF. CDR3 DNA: TGTGCCACCAGGCGGGGGACGGGAGAGGCAGATACGCAGTATTTT.

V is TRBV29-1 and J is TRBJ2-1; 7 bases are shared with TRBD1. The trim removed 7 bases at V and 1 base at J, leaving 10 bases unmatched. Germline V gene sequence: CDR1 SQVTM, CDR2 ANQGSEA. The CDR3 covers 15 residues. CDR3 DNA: TGCAGCGGTATACCAGGGGGACGTTCCTACAATGAGCAGTTCTTC. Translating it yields CSGIPGGRSYNEQFF.

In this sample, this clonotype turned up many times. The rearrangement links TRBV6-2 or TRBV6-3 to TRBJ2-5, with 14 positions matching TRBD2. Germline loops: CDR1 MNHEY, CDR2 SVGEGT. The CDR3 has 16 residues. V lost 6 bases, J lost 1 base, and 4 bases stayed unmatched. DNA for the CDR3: TGTGCCAGCAGAGAGACTAGCGGGAGGGCCCAAGAGACCCAGTACTTC. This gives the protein CASRETSGRAQETQYF.

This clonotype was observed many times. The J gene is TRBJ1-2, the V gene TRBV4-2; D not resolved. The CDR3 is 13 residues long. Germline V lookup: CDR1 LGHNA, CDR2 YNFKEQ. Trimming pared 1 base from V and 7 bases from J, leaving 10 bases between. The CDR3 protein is CASSQVGAGGYTF. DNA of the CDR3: TGTGCCAGCAGCCAAGTGGGCGCAGGTGGCTACACCTTC.

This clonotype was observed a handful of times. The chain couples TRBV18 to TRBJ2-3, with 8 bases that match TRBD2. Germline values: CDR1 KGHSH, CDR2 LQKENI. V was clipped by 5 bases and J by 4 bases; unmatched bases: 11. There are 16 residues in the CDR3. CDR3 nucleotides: TGTGCCAGCTCAACAAAAGCGGGAGTGCAGCCAGATACGCAGTATTTT. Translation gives CASSTKAGVQPDTQYF. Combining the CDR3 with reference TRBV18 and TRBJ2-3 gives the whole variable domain NAGVMQNPRHLVRRRGQEARLRCSPMKGHSHVYWYRQLPEEGLKFMVYLQKENIIDESGMPKERFSAEFPKEGPSILRIQQVVRGDSAAYFCASSTKAGVQPDTQYFGPGTRLTVL.

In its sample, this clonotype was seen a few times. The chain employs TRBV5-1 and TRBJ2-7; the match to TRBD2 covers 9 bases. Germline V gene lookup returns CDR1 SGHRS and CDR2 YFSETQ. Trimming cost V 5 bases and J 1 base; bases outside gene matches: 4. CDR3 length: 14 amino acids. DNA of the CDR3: TGCGCCAGCAGTCATACTAGCGGGTCCTACGAGCAGTACTTC. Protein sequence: CASSHTSGSYEQYF.

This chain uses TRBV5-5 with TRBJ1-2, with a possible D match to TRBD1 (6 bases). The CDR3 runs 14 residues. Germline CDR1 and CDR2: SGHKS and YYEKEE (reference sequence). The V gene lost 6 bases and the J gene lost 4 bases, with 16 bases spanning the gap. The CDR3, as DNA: TGTGCCAGCATCAGGTCCGGGGGGCTCTATGGCTACACCTTC. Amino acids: CASIRSGGLYGYTF.

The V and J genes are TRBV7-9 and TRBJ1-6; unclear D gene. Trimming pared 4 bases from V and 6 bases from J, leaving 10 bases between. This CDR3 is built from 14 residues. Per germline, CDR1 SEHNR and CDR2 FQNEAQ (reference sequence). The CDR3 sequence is CASSSPGVNSPLHF. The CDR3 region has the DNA TGTGCCAGCAGCTCTCCTGGGGTTAATTCACCCCTCCACTTT.

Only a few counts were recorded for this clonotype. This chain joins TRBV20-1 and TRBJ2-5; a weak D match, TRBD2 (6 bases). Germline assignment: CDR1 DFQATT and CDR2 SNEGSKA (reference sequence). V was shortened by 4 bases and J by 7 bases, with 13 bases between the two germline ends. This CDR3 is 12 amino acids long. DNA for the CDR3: TGCAGTGCTAACGGGGGTGGAGGGACCCAGTACTTC. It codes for CSANGGGGTQYF.

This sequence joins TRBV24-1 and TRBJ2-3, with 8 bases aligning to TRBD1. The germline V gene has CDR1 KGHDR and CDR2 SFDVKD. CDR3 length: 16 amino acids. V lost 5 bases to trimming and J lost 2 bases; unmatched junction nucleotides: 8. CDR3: CATSAMRQGTTDTQYF. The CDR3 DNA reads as TGTGCCACCAGTGCGATGAGACAGGGGACCACAGATACGCAGTATTTT.

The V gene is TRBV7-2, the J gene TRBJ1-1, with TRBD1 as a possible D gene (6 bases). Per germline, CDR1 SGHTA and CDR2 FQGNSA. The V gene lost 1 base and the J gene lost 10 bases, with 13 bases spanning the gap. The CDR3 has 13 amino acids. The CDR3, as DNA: TGTGCCAGCAGCTTAGATGGGACATCCGGAGCTTTCTTT. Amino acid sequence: CASSLDGTSGAFF.

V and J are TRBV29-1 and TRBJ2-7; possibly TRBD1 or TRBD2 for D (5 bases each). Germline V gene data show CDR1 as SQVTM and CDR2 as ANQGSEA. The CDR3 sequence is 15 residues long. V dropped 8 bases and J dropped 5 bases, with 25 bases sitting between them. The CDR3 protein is CSTRGSTVAGHEQYF. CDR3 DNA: TGCAGCACTCGGGGCTCGACAGTGGCGGGCCACGAGCAGTACTTC.

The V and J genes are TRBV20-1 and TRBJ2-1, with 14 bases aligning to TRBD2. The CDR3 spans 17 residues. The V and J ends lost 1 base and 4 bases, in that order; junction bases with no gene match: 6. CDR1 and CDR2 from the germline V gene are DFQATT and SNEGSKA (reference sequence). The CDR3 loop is CSARVWGTSGSYNEQFF. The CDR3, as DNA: TGCAGTGCTAGAGTCTGGGGGACTAGCGGGAGTTACAATGAGCAGTTCTTC.

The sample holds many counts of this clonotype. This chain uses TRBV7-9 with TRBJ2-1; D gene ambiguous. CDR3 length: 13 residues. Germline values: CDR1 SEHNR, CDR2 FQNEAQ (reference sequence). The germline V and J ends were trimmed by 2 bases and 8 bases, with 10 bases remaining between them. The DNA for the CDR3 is TGTGCCAGCAGCTTAAGTTCCCGGGATGAGCAGTTCTTC. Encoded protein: CASSLSSRDEQFF.

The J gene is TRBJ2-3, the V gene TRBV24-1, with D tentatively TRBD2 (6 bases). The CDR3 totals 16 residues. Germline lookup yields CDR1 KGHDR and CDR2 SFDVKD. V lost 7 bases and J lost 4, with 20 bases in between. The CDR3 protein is CATSATGNTGADTQYF. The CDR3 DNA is TGTGCCACCAGCGCGACCGGGAATACGGGAGCAGATACGCAGTATTTT.

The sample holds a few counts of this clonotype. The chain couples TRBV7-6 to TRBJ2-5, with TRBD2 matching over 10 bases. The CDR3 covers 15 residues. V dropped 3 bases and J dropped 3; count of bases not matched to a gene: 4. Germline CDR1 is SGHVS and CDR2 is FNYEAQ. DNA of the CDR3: TGTGCCAGCAGCTTGGCCGGGACTAGCGAAGAGACCCAGTACTTC. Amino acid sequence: CASSLAGTSEETQYF.

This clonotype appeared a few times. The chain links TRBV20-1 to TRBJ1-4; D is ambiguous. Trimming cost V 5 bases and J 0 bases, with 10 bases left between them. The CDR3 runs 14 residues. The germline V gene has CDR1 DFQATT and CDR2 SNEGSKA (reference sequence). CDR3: CSAPNVATNEKLFF. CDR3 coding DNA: TGCAGTGCTCCGAACGTGGCAACTAATGAAAAACTGTTTTTT.

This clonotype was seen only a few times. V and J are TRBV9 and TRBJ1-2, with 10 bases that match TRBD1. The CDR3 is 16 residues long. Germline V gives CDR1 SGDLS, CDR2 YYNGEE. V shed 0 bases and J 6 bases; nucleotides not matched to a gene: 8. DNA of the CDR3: TGTGCCAGCAGCGTAGCCGTTTCCGGGACAGGGGATGGCTACACCTTC. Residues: CASSVAVSGTGDGYTF.

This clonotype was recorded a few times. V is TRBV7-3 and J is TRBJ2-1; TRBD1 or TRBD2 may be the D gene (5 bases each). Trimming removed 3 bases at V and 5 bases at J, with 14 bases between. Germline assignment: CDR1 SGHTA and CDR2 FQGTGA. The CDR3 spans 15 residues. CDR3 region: CASSFTGASNNEQFF. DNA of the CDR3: TGTGCCAGCAGCTTCACCGGGGCTAGCAACAATGAGCAGTTCTTC.

This CDR3 is CASSLQGSNSGANVLTF. The CDR3 DNA sequence: TGTGCCAGCAGCTTACAGGGCTCTAACTCTGGGGCCAACGTCCTGACTTTC. The genes are TRBV11-2 and TRBJ2-6; possibly TRBD1 for D (5 bases). Trimming removed 2 bases from V and 0 bases from J, with 11 bases in between. The germline V gene encodes CDR1 SGHAT and CDR2 FQNNGV. The CDR3 is 17 amino acids.

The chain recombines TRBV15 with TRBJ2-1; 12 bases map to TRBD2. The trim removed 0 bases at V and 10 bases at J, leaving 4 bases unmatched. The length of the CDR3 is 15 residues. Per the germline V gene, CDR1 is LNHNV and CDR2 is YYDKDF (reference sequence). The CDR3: CATSRELAGGEEQFF. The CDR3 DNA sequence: TGTGCCACCAGCAGAGAACTAGCGGGAGGCGAAGAGCAGTTCTTC.

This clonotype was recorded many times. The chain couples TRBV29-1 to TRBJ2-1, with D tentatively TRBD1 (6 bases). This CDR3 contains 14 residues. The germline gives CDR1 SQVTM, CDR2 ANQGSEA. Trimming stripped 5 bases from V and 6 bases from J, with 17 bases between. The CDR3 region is CSVPRDTSTNEQFF. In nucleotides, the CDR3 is TGCAGCGTTCCTCGGGACACCAGTACCAATGAGCAGTTCTTC.

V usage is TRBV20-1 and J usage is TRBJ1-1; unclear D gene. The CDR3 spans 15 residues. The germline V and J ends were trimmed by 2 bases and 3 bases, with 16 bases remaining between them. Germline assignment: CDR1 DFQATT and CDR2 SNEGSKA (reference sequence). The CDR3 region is CSARSHFLRDTEAFF. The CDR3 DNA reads TGCAGTGCTAGAAGCCACTTCCTTAGGGACACTGAAGCTTTCTTT.

In nucleotides, the CDR3 is TGCAGCGTCCATCCTCGGGACAGGGCCACAGATACGCAGTATTTT. Translating it yields CSVHPRDRATDTQYF. The chain has TRBV29-1 and TRBJ2-3; TRBD1 aligns across 9 bases. Trimming removed 6 bases from V and 2 bases from J; junction bases left unmatched: 9. The CDR3 length is 15 residues. Germline V gives CDR1 SQVTM, CDR2 ANQGSEA.

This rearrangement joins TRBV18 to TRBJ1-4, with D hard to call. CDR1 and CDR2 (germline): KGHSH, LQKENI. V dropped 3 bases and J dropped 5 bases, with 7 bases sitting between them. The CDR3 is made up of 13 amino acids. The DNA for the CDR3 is TGTGCCAGCTCACCTCGAGAGAATGAAAAACTGTTTTTT. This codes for CASSPRENEKLFF.